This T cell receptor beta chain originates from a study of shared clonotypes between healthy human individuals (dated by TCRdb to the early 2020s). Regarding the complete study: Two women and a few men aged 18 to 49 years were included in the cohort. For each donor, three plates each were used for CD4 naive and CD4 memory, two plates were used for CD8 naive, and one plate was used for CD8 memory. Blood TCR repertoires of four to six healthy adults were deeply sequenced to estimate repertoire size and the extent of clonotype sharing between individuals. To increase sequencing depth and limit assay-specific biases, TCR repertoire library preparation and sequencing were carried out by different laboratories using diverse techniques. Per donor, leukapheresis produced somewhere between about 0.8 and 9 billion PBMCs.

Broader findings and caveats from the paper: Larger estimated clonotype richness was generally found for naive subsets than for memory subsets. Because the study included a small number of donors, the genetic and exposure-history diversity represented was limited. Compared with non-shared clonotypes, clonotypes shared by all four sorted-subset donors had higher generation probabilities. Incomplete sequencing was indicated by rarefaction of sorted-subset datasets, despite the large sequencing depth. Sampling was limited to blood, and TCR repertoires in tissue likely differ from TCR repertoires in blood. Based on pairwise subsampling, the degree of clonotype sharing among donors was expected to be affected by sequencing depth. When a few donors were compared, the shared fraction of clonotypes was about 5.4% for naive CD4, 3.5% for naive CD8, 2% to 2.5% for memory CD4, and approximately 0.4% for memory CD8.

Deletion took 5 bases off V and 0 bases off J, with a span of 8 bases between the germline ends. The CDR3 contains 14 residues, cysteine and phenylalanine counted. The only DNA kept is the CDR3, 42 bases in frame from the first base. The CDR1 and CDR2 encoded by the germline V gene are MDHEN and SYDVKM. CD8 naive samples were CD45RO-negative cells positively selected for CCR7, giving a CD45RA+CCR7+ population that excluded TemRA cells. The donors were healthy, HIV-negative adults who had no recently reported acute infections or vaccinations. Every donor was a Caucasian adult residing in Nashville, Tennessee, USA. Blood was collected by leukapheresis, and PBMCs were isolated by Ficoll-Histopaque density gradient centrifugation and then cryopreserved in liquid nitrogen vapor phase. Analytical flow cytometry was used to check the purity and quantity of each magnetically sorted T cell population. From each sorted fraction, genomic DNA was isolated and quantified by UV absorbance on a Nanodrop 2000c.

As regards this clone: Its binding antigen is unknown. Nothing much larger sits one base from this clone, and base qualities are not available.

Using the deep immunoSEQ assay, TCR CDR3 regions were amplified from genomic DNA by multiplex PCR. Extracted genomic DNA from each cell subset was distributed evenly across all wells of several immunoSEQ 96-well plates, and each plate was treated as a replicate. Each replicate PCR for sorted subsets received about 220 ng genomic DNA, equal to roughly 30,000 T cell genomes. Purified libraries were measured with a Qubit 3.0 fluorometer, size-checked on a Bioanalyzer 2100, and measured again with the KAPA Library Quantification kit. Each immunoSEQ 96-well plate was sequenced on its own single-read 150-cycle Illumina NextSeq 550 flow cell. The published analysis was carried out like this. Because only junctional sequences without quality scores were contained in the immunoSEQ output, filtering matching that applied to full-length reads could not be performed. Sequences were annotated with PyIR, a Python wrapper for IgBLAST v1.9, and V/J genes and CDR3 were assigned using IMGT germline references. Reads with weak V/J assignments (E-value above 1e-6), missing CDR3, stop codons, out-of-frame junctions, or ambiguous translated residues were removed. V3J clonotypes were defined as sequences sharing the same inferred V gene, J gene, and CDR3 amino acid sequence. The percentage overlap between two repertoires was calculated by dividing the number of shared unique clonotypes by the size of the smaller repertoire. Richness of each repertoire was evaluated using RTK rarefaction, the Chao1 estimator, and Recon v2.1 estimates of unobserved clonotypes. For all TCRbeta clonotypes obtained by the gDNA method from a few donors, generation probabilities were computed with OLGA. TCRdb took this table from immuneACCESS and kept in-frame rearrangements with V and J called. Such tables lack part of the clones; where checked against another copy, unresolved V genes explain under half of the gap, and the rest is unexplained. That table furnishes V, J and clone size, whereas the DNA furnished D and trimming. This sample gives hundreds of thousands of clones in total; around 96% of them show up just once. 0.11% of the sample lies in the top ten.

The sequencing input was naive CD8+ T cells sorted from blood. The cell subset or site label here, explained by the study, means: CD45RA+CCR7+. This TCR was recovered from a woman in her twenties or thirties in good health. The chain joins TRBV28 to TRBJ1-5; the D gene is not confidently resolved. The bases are TGTGCCAGCAGTATGGTCTTTAGCAATCAGCCCCAGCATTTT. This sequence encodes CASSMVFSNQPQHF. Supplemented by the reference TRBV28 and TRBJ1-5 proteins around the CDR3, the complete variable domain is DVKVTQSSRYLVKRTGEKVFLECVQDMDHENMFWYRQDPGLGLRLIYFSYDVKMKEKGDIPEGYSVSREKKERFSLILESASTNQTSMYLCASSMVFSNQPQHFGDGTRLSIL.